The 21 T cell receptor beta chains reported below all come from one sample, sequenced in a study of shared clonotypes between healthy human individuals. TCRdb keeps only in-frame clones here, not all; method: immunoSEQ multiplex PCR. The data show 650,000 to 800,000 clones, with 72% seen just once and about 1.8% held by the top ten. What was sequenced was memory CD4+ T cells sorted from blood. The subset here: CD45RA-negative fraction. Receptor source: a woman in her twenties or thirties in good health.

This chain connects TRBV10-2 to TRBJ1-4; no clear D gene. The CDR3 consists of 13 residues. Per the germline V gene, CDR1 is WSHSY and CDR2 is SAAADI. V lost 6 bases, J lost 10 bases, and 15 bases lay in between. The DNA of the CDR3 is TGCGCCAGCAGCCATAACCCCGAGGGAAAACTGTTTTTT. Protein product: CASSHNPEGKLFF.

The chain is built from TRBV9 and TRBJ2-1; 7 bases match TRBD1. Germline values: CDR1 SGDLS, CDR2 YYNGEE. J was trimmed by 8 bases and V by 2 bases; bases with no gene match: 13. The CDR3 runs 16 residues. CDR3 sequence reads: CASSVSQGPEIYEQFF. In DNA form, the CDR3 reads TGTGCCAGCAGCGTCTCACAGGGGCCAGAGATCTATGAGCAGTTCTTC.

The chain employs TRBV9 and TRBJ1-1; D is possibly TRBD1 (5 bases). V was cut by 0 bases and J by 2 bases, with 11 bases left in between. The CDR3 extends over 15 amino acids. Germline loops: CDR1 SGDLS, CDR2 YYNGEE. CDR3 residues: CASSVGGELNTEAFF. CDR3 DNA sequence: TGTGCCAGCAGCGTAGGAGGGGAACTTAACACTGAAGCTTTCTTT.

The sample holds one count of this clone. The rearrangement links TRBV7-9 to TRBJ1-5, with D possibly TRBD1 on 5 matching bases. This CDR3 has 16 residues. V lost 7 bases, J lost 4 bases, and 20 bases lay in between. In germline, CDR1 is SEHNR, CDR2 FQNEAQ (reference sequence). The CDR3, as DNA: TGTGCCAGCACCGAGAGCATCGGGGGAGGAAATCAGCCCCAGCATTTT. As protein: CASTESIGGGNQPQHF.

The chain combines TRBV5-1 with TRBJ2-2; 10 nucleotides line up with TRBD1. The CDR3 is 17 residues long. The trim removed 4 bases at V and 2 bases at J, leaving 8 bases unmatched. Germline lookup yields CDR1 SGHRS and CDR2 YFSETQ. As DNA, the CDR3 is TGCGCCAGCAGCCGCGACAGGGGGCAAATCAACACCGGGGAGCTGTTTTTT. The encoded protein is CASSRDRGQINTGELFF.

The V gene is TRBV5-8, the J gene TRBJ2-7, with D possibly being TRBD1 (6 bases). Looked up from germline, CDR1 is SGHTS and CDR2 is YDEGEE. The V and J ends lost 5 bases and 9 bases respectively, with 9 bases between them. CDR3 size: 10 residues. CDR3 sequence (DNA): TGTGCCAGCAGGGGGGCAGGGCAGTACTTC. This translates into CASRGAGQYF.

The chain recombines TRBV28 with TRBJ2-7, with TRBD1 as a possible D gene (5 bases). The germline V gene has CDR1 MDHEN and CDR2 SYDVKM. The CDR3 spans 12 residues. Trimming shortened V by 8 bases and J by 2 bases, and 10 bases separated the two germline ends. The CDR3 sequence: CASCRQTYEQYF. The CDR3 DNA sequence: TGTGCCAGCTGTCGACAGACCTACGAGCAGTACTTC.

The V gene is TRBV5-1, the J gene TRBJ2-1; possibly TRBD2 for D (6 bases). The CDR3 consists of 15 residues. Germline V gene lookup returns CDR1 SGHRS and CDR2 YFSETQ. The germline V and J ends were trimmed by 5 bases and 8 bases, with 20 bases remaining between them. This CDR3 is CASSSSGPVGDEQFF. For the CDR3, the DNA is TGCGCCAGCAGTTCGAGCGGGCCCGTGGGCGATGAGCAGTTCTTC.

V usage is TRBV18 and J usage is TRBJ1-1; 7 nucleotides align to TRBD1. The CDR3 is 15 amino acids. From germline, CDR1 is KGHSH and CDR2 LQKENI. V was clipped by 1 base and J by 7 bases; unmatched bases: 9. As DNA, the CDR3 is TGTGCCAGCTCACCACGGCAGGGGGTTGGGGGTGAAGCTTTCTTT. Its protein product is CASSPRQGVGGEAFF.

The count of this clone is one. The chain links TRBV5-1 to TRBJ2-3, with 8 nucleotides matching TRBD2. This CDR3 comprises 14 residues. After removal of 5 bases from V and 5 bases from J, the junction contained 7 bases not matched to a gene. The germline V gene encodes CDR1 SGHRS and CDR2 YFSETQ. CDR3 nucleotides: TGCGCCAGCAGGCCTACGGGAGGGAGAGATACGCAGTATTTT. This translates into CASRPTGGRDTQYF.

This clone was recorded a few times. The chain joins TRBV5-4 to TRBJ2-5; D unresolved. The CDR3 has 14 residues. V lost 1 base and J lost 2, with 9 bases in between. Germline V gene lookup returns CDR1 SGHNT and CDR2 YYREEE (reference sequence). CDR3 protein: CASSLSVSQETQYF. Written as DNA, the CDR3 is TGTGCCAGCAGCTTGTCGGTCAGTCAAGAGACCCAGTACTTC.

This chain joins TRBV7-8 and TRBJ1-3; D unresolved. Germline lookup yields CDR1 SGHVS and CDR2 FQNEAQ. Trimming left V 8 bases short and J 4 bases short, with 15 bases between. This CDR3 contains 14 residues. The CDR3 nucleotides are TGTGCCAGCCGGAGCGGTTTTTCCGGAAACACCATATATTTT. As protein: CASRSGFSGNTIYF.

This chain uses TRBV27 with TRBJ2-3; D is uncertain. Germline CDR1 reads MNHEY; CDR2 reads SMNVEV (reference sequence). This CDR3 region has 15 residues. V was trimmed by 4 bases and J by 2 bases, leaving 13 bases between them. For the CDR3, the DNA is TGTGCCAGCAGTTCCCGAGTCGCTCACACAGATACGCAGTATTTT. Its translation: CASSSRVAHTDTQYF.

This chain links TRBV10-3 with TRBJ2-7; D ambiguous. V lost 2 bases and J lost 0, with 8 bases in between. There are 14 residues in the CDR3. Germline CDR1 is ENHRY and CDR2 is SYGVKD. CDR3 sequence reads: CAISEGHRSYEQYF. The CDR3 DNA follows: TGTGCCATCAGTGAGGGGCACCGCTCCTACGAGCAGTACTTC.

About this clone: Other DNA sequences in this sample translate to the same CDR3. The CDR3, as DNA: TGTGCCAGCAGCGTAGTAGGCAGCACAGATACGCAGTATTTT. This translates into CASSVVGSTDTQYF. This chain connects TRBV9 to TRBJ2-3, with D unclear. CDR3 size: 14 residues. CDR1 SGDLS and CDR2 YYNGEE come from the germline V gene. The germline V and J ends were trimmed by 0 bases and 0 bases, with 5 bases remaining between them.

V and J are TRBV19 and TRBJ1-3, with a tentative D call TRBD1 (6 bases). Trimming took 6 bases from V and 3 from J, leaving 12 bases between them. The CDR3 runs 14 residues. Germline loops: CDR1 LNHDA, CDR2 SQIVND (reference sequence). The CDR3 here is CASSPGVYGNTIYF. CDR3 sequence (DNA): TGTGCCAGTAGCCCAGGGGTTTATGGAAACACCATATATTTT.

The chain recombines TRBV7-2 with TRBJ1-5; D might be TRBD1 (5 bases). V was shortened by 4 bases and J by 5 bases, with 9 bases between the two germline ends. The germline CDR1 and CDR2 sequences are SGHTA and FQGNSA. There are 13 residues in the CDR3. CDR3 DNA sequence: TGTGCCAGCAGCTACCAGGGAGATCAGCCCCAGCATTTT. Protein: CASSYQGDQPQHF.

The rearrangement uses TRBV7-2 and TRBJ1-5, with TRBD1 as a possible D gene (5 bases). Germline loops: CDR1 SGHTA, CDR2 FQGNSA. The germline V and J ends were trimmed by 7 bases and 7 bases, with 17 bases remaining between them. The CDR3 loop spans 14 amino acids. CDR3 loop: CASTPGRGGQPQHF. DNA of the CDR3: TGTGCCAGCACCCCGGGGCGGGGCGGGCAGCCCCAGCATTTT.

The chain uses TRBV4-2 and TRBJ1-2, with 12 bases matching TRBD1. CDR3 length equals 16 residues. Germline V CDR1 and CDR2: LGHNA, YNFKEQ. Unmatched junction bases numbered 2, after V lost 1 base and J lost 2 bases. The CDR3 protein is CASSQVGQGANYGYTF. DNA of the CDR3: TGTGCCAGCAGCCAAGTGGGACAGGGGGCGAACTATGGCTACACCTTC.

This clone has a handful of counts. The sample holds other DNA sequences that translate to the same CDR3. The chain combines TRBV11-2 with TRBJ2-1; the D gene could be TRBD1 or TRBD2 (6 bases each). V was pared by 0 bases and J by 1 base, with 10 bases between. CDR1 is SGHAT and CDR2 is FQNNGV in the germline V gene. The CDR3 length is 16 residues. CDR3 coding DNA: TGTGCCAGCAGCTTAGATCTAGGGGGGTCCTACAATGAGCAGTTCTTC. Translating it yields CASSLDLGGSYNEQFF.

The chain links TRBV5-1 to TRBJ2-1; D is unresolved. V gave up 0 bases and J gave up 3 bases, with 10 bases separating them. Germline V gene sequence: CDR1 SGHRS, CDR2 YFSETQ. The CDR3 has 15 residues. The CDR3 is CASSLDSSYYNEQFF. The CDR3, as DNA: TGCGCCAGCAGCTTGGACTCGTCCTACTACAATGAGCAGTTCTTC.